What follows are 11 T cell receptor beta chains derived from one specimen sequenced in a study of cytomegalovirus exposure and HLA in healthy donors. Libraries were prepared by immunoSEQ multiplex PCR; TCRdb keeps only in-frame clonotypes and omits some of them. The table records some 80,000 clones, approximately 96% of them present only once. Input material: PBMCs. The receptors stem from a woman aged 18-29 years in good health and CMV-seronegative.

The V call is TRBV9, the J call TRBJ2-2; the match to TRBD2 covers 15 bases. Trimming took 4 bases from V and 1 from J; bases not matched to a gene: 8. The CDR3 runs 19 residues. In germline, CDR1 is SGDLS, CDR2 YYNGEE. CDR3 DNA: TGTGCCAGCAGCACCGGACTAGCGGGAGGGCCTCAGAACACCGGGGAGCTGTTTTTT. Residues: CASSTGLAGGPQNTGELFF.

The chain links TRBV9 to TRBJ2-7, with a possible D match to TRBD2 (7 bases). V lost 6 bases and J 2 bases, leaving 15 bases between the germline ends. Germline V gene lookup returns CDR1 SGDLS and CDR2 YYNGEE. The CDR3 runs 14 residues. In nucleotides, the CDR3 is TGTGCCAGCAACAAAGGGGGGGGAGCCTACGAGCAGTACTTC. It specifies CASNKGGGAYEQYF. The whole variable domain, remainder taken from reference TRBV9 and TRBJ2-7, is DSGVTQTPKHLITATGQRVTLRCSPRSGDLSVYWYQQSLDQGLQFLIQYYNGEERAKGNILERFSAQQFPDLHSELNLSSLELGDSALYFCASNKGGGAYEQYFGPGTRLTVT.

The chain is built from TRBV27 and TRBJ1-1; 9 positions agree with TRBD1. V shed 5 bases, J shed 0 bases, and the junction held 7 bases outside the gene matches. This CDR3 region has 16 residues. Germline CDR1 MNHEY, CDR2 SMNVEV (reference sequence). This CDR3 reads CASSTGQGPLNTEAFF. For the CDR3, the DNA is TGTGCCAGCAGTACCGGACAGGGGCCTCTGAACACTGAAGCTTTCTTT.

The chain has TRBV27 and TRBJ1-4; D uncertain. Germline V gene data show CDR1 as MNHEY and CDR2 as SMNVEV (reference sequence). The CDR3 has 15 residues. The V end was cut by 2 bases, the J end by 3 bases, with 10 bases between. This CDR3 is CASSLAAASNEKLFF. The CDR3 nucleotides read TGTGCCAGCAGTTTAGCGGCAGCCTCTAATGAAAAACTGTTTTTT.

V gene TRBV28 combines with J gene TRBJ2-1; TRBD2 matches 11 bases. The CDR3 spans 16 residues. Germline CDR1 is MDHEN and CDR2 is SYDVKM. Trimming cost V 6 bases and J 2 bases; bases outside gene matches: 6. This CDR3 is CASRPTSGSAYNEQFF. Here the CDR3 DNA reads TGTGCCAGCAGGCCTACTAGCGGGAGTGCCTACAATGAGCAGTTCTTC.

The chain joins TRBV7-8 to TRBJ1-1; D uncertain. From germline, CDR1 is SGHVS and CDR2 FQNEAQ. Trimming took 3 bases from V and 1 from J, leaving 6 bases between them. This CDR3 is 13 amino acids long. Here the CDR3 DNA reads TGTGCCAGCAGCTTGGGCAGGAACACTGAAGCTTTCTTT. This translates into CASSLGRNTEAFF.

This chain uses TRBV2 with TRBJ2-5, with TRBD2 matching 8 bases. This CDR3 contains 22 residues. Germline V lookup: CDR1 SNHLY, CDR2 FYNNEI. V trimming: 2 bases; J trimming: 10 bases; junction bases outside the gene matches: 33. The CDR3 here is CASSERVKSQNGISGMGADQYF. The CDR3 DNA follows: TGTGCCAGCAGTGAACGCGTAAAATCCCAGAACGGGATTAGCGGGATGGGCGCAGACCAGTACTTC.

This sequence joins TRBV12-5 and TRBJ2-2; 7 bases map to TRBD1. Germline V gene sequence: CDR1 LGHNT, CDR2 FRNRAP. J was trimmed by 3 bases and V by 6 bases; bases with no gene match: 7. The CDR3 loop spans 15 amino acids. CDR3: CASGTTGRDTGELFF. The CDR3 bases are TGTGCTAGTGGGACGACAGGGCGGGACACCGGGGAGCTGTTTTTT.

This clone has only one observation. The CDR3 nucleotides are TGTGCCAGCTCACCCGACAGGGGGCTCACTGAAGCTTTCTTT. It encodes CASSPDRGLTEAFF. The chain has TRBV18 and TRBJ1-1; 10 positions match TRBD1. J was trimmed by 4 bases and V by 3 bases; bases with no gene match: 2. The CDR3 has 14 amino acids. Germline CDR1 is KGHSH and CDR2 is LQKENI.

The V and J genes are TRBV7-9 and TRBJ2-1; a possible D gene is TRBD2 (5 bases). CDR3 length: 14 residues. In germline, CDR1 is SEHNR, CDR2 FQNEAQ (reference sequence). The V end was cut by 1 base, the J end by 4 bases, with 8 bases between. The CDR3 coding sequence is TGTGCCAGCAGCTTAGGTGGAGGATACAATGAGCAGTTCTTC. Its translation: CASSLGGGYNEQFF.

The rearrangement uses TRBV6-6 and TRBJ2-5, with 7 bases that match TRBD2. Germline loops: CDR1 MNHNY, CDR2 SVGAGI (reference sequence). This CDR3 contains 16 residues. Trimming cost V 5 bases and J 4 bases; bases outside gene matches: 13. The CDR3 DNA sequence: TGTGCCAGCAGTAGCCGCCTATGGGGGGAGGGAGAGACCCAGTACTTC. This sequence encodes CASSSRLWGEGETQYF.